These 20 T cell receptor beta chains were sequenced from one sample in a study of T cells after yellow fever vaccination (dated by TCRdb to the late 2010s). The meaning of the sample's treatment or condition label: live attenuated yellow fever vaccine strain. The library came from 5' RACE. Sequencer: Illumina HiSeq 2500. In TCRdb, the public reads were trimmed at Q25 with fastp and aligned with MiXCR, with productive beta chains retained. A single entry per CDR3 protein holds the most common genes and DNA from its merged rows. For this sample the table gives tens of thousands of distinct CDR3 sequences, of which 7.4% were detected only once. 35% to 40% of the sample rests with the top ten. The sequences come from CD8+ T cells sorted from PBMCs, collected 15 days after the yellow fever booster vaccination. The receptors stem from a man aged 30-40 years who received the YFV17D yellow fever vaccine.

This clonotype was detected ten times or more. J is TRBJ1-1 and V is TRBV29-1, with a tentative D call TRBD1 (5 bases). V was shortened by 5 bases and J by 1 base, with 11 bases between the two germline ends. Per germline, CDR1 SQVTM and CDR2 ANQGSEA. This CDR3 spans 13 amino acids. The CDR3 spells CSVSGGQNTEAFF. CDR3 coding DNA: TGCAGCGTTAGTGGCGGACAGAACACTGAAGCTTTCTTT.

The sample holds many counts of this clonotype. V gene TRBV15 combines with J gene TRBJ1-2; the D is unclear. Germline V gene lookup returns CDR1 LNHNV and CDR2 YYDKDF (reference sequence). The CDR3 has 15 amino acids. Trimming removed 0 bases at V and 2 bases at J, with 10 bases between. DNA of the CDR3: TGTGCCACCAGCAGAGATTTAGGTCGGAACTATGGCTACACCTTC. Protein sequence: CATSRDLGRNYGYTF.

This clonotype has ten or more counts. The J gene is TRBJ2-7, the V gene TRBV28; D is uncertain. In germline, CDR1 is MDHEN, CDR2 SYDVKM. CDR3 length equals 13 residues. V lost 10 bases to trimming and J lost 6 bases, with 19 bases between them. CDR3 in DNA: TGTGCCATCCAGCCCCCCACTGCGATCGAGCAGTACTTC. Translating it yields CAIQPPTAIEQYF.

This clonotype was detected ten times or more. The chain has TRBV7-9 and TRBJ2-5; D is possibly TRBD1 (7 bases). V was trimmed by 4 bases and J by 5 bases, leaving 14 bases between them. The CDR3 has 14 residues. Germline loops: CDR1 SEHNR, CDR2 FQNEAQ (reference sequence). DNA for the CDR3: TGTGCCAGCAGCTCACCGACAGGGAGGGAGACCCAGTACTTC. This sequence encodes CASSSPTGRETQYF.

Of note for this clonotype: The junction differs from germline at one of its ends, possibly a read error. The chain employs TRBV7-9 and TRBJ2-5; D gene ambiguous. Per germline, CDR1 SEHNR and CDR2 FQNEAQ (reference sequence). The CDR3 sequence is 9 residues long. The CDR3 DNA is TGTGCCAGCAGCTTTGATCTCGTCTTC. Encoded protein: CASSFDLVF.

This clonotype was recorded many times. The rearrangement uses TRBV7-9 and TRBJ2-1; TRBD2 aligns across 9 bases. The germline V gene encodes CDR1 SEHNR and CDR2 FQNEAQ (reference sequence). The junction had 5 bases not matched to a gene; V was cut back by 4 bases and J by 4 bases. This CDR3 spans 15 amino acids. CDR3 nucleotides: TGTGCCAGCAGCTCCGGGACTAGCAGATACAATGAGCAGTTCTTC. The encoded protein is CASSSGTSRYNEQFF.

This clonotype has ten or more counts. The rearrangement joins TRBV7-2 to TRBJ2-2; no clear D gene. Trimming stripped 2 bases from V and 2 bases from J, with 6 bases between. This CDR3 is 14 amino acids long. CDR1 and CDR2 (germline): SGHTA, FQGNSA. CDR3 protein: CASSLLSNTGELFF. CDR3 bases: TGTGCCAGCAGCTTACTCAGTAACACCGGGGAGCTGTTTTTT.

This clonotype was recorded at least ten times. In nucleotides, the CDR3 is TGCAGTGCTAGACCCCCTTCTACCAATGAGCAGTTCTTC. It specifies CSARPPSTNEQFF. The V and J genes are TRBV20-1 and TRBJ2-1, with unresolved D. CDR3 length equals 13 residues. The ends were cut back, 2 bases at V and 6 bases at J, with 11 bases in the middle. Looked up from germline, CDR1 is DFQATT and CDR2 is SNEGSKA (reference sequence).

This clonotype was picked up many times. DNA for the CDR3: TGTGCCACCAGACTAGCGGGAATTGAGACCCAGTACTTC. This gives the protein CATRLAGIETQYF. The chain uses TRBV27 and TRBJ2-5, with 11 positions matching TRBD2. The CDR3 sequence is 13 residues long. The germline CDR1 and CDR2 sequences are MNHEY and SMNVEV (reference sequence). Trimming cost V 10 bases and J 5 bases; bases outside gene matches: 6.

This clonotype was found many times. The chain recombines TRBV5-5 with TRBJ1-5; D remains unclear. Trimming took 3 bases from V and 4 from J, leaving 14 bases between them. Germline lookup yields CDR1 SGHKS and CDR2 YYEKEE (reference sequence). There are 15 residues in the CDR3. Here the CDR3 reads CASSSQGNPNQPQHF. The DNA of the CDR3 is TGTGCCAGCAGCTCACAAGGGAACCCAAATCAGCCCCAGCATTTT.

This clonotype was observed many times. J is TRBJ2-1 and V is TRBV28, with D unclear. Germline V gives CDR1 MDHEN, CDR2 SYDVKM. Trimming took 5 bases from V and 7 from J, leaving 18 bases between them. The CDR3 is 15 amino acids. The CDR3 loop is CASSGVELVGNEQFF. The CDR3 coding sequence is TGTGCCAGCAGTGGCGTGGAGCTAGTAGGTAATGAGCAGTTCTTC.

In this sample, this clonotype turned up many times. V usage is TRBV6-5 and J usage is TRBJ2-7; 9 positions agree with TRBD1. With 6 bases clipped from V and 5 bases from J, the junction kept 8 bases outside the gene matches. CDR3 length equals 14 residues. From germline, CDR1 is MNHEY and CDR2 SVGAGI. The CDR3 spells CASRLGQGFDEQYF. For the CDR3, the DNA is TGTGCCAGCAGACTCGGACAGGGGTTCGACGAGCAGTACTTC.

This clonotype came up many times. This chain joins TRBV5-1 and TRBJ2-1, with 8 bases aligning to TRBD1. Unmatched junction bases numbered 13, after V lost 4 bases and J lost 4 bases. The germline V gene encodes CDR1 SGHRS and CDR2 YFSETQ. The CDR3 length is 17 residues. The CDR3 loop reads CASSPMETGDKYNEQFF. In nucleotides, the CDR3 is TGCGCCAGCAGCCCCATGGAGACAGGGGACAAATACAATGAGCAGTTCTTC.

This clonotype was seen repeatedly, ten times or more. CDR3 coding DNA: TGTGCCACCCGTAGCGGGACTGGGGAGCTGTTTTTT. Amino acid sequence: CATRSGTGELFF. V gene TRBV6-6 combines with J gene TRBJ2-2; 8 bases line up with TRBD2. Germline V CDR1 and CDR2: MNHNY, SVGAGI (reference sequence). Trimming at V came to 10 bases and at J to 8 bases, leaving 6 bases not matched to a gene. This CDR3 is built from 12 residues.

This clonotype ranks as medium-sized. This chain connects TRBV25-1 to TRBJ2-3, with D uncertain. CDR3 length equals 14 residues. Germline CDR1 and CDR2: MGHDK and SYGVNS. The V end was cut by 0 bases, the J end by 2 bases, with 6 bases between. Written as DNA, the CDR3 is TGTGCCAGCAGTGAATATGCACTCACAGATACGCAGTATTTT. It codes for CASSEYALTDTQYF.

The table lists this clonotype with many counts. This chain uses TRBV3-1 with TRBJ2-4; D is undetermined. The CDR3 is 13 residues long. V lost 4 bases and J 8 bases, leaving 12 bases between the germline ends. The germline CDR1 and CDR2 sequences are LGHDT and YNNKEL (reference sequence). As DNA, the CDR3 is TGTGCCAGCAGCCCCCCCGGGTCGGACATTCAGTACTTC. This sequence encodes CASSPPGSDIQYF.

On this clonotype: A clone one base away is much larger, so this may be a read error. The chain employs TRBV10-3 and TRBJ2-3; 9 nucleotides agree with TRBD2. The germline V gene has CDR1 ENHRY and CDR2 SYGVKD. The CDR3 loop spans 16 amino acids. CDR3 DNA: TGTGCCATCAGTCCACCCGGGACTAGCAAGACAGATACGCAGTGTTTT. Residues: CAISPPGTSKTDTQCF.

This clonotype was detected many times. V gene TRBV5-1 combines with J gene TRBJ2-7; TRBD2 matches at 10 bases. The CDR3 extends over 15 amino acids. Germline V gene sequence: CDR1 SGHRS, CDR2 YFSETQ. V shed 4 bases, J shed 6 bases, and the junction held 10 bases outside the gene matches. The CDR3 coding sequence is TGCGCCAGCAGCGTCTCACTAGCGGGATACCCCGAGCAGTACTTC. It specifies CASSVSLAGYPEQYF.

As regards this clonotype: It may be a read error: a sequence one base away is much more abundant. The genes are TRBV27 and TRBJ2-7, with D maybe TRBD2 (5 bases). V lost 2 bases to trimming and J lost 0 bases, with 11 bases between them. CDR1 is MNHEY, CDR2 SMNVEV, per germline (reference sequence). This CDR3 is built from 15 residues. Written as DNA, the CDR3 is TGTGCCAGCAGTTTAGTGCCGGGGAGCTCCTACGAGCAGTACTTC. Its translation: CASSLVPGSSYEQYF.

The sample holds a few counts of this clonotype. CDR3 sequence (DNA): TGTGCCAGCAGCTTAGGGTTAGCGGGAGGGCGGGGGCAGTTCTTC. Its translation is CASSLGLAGGRGQFF. The chain carries TRBV7-2 and TRBJ2-1, with 11 bases fitting TRBD2. With V trimmed by 1 base and J by 12 bases, 8 bases remained unmatched. Germline values: CDR1 SGHTA, CDR2 FQGNSA. The CDR3 extends over 15 amino acids.